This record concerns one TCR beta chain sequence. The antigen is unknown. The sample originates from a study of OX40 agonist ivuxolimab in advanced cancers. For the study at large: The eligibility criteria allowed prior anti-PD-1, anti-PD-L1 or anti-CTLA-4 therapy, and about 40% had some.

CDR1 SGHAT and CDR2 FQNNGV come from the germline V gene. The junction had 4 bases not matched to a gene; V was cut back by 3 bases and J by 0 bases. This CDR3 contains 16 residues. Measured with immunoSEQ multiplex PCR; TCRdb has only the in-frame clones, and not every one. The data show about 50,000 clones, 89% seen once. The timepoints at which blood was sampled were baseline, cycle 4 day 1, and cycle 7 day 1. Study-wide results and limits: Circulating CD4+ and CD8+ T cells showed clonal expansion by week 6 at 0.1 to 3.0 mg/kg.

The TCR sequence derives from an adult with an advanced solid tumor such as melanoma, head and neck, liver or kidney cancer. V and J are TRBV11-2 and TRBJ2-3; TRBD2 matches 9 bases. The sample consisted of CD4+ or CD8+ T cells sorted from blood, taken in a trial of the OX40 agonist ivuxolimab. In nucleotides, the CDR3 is TGTGCCAGCAGCTTTAGCGGGGGTTCTAGCACAGATACGCAGTATTTT. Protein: CASSFSGGSSTDTQYF.